This TCR beta chain stems from a study of blood T cell repertoires in COVID-19. Measured with immunoSEQ multiplex PCR; TCRdb has only the in-frame clones, and not every one. Altogether 140,000 to 150,000 clones are present, roughly 88% being singletons, with the ten largest covering 1.7%. The sample was peripheral blood. This clonotype was obtained from a woman in her 50s with acute or convalescent COVID-19.

The CDR3 is CASRLSGVEAFF. DNA of the CDR3: TGCGCCAGCAGGCTTTCGGGAGTTGAAGCTTTCTTT. The V call is TRBV5-1, the J call TRBJ1-1; D uncertain. Between the trimmed V and J ends, which lost 5 bases and 7 bases, there was a span of 12 bases. The CDR3 is made up of 12 amino acids. Germline-derived CDR1 and CDR2 are SGHRS and YFSETQ.